This entry concerns a single TCR beta chain. These data are taken from a study of control samples from healthy donors and cancer patients. V was clipped by 5 bases and J by 9 bases, with 23 bases between them. The CDR3 consists of 16 residues. CDR1 is SGHVS and CDR2 is FQNEAQ in the germline V gene. The method was immunoSEQ multiplex PCR; TCRdb's version includes in-frame clones alone and lacks a portion of them. Of about 410,000 clones in the sample, 75% to 95% were seen once. The sample taken for sequencing was PBMCs. This chain uses TRBV7-8 with TRBJ2-1; D is perhaps TRBD1 or TRBD2 (5 bases each). This clonotype was obtained from a man in his forties with head and neck cancer. CDR3 loop: CASSPGMGESGVEQFF. The DNA for the CDR3 is TGTGCCAGCAGCCCAGGTATGGGGGAGTCTGGAGTTGAGCAGTTCTTC.